One and the same sample provided the 2 T cell receptor beta chains below, sequenced in a study of technical replicates of blood from several donors. Libraries were prepared by immunoSEQ multiplex PCR; TCRdb keeps only in-frame clonotypes and omits some of them. The sample consists of approximately 73,000 clones, approximately 95% of them appearing once. The sample was T cells isolated from PBMCs. The receptors stem from a human donor in good health.

The chain carries TRBV9 and TRBJ1-1; TRBD1 agrees at 10 bases. This CDR3 comprises 17 residues. The V segment lost 0 bases and the J segment 1 base; nucleotides outside the gene matches: 6. CDR1 is SGDLS and CDR2 is YYNGEE in the germline V gene. CDR3 residues: CASSVGDRGYRNTEAFF. Written as DNA, the CDR3 is TGTGCCAGCAGCGTAGGGGACAGGGGATATAGGAACACTGAAGCTTTCTTT.

The chain carries TRBV19 and TRBJ2-3, with TRBD2 matching over 8 bases. CDR3 length: 15 residues. Germline lookup yields CDR1 LNHDA and CDR2 SQIVND (reference sequence). Losses at the gene ends were 7 bases for V and 4 bases for J; bases not matched to a gene: 10. The CDR3 DNA is TGTGCCAGTACCCAAGGTGGAGCGGGAGCAGATACGCAGTATTTT. It yields the protein CASTQGGAGADTQYF.